The 16 T cell receptor beta chains below all came from one sample that was sequenced in a study of blood T cells in healthy people across ages. The use of a sample-barcoded 5' primer and a J-beta primer mix characterized a second PCR of about 7 to 12 cycles. TCRdb re-analysed the 5' RACE reads in MiXCR, keeping a single row per CDR3 protein. The sample consists of 700,000 or so distinct CDR3 sequences, roughly 43% of them appearing once. Sample: blood. The receptor source for this set is an elderly man in good health.

The chain uses TRBV28 and TRBJ1-1; D uncertain. From germline, CDR1 is MDHEN and CDR2 SYDVKM. V was pared by 5 bases and J by 7 bases, with 11 bases between. CDR3 length: 12 amino acids. The CDR3 DNA reads TGTGCCAGCAGTAGTTGGCCGCTTGAAGCTTTCTTT. As protein: CASSSWPLEAFF.

The genes are TRBV11-2 and TRBJ2-4; 7 bases match TRBD1. The length of the CDR3 is 12 residues. CDR1 and CDR2 (germline): SGHAT, FQNNGV. With V trimmed by 6 bases and J by 4 bases, 0 bases remained unmatched. The CDR3 sequence is CASRQGKNIQYF. The CDR3, as DNA: TGTGCCAGCAGACAGGGGAAAAACATTCAGTACTTC.

This clonotype has a handful of counts. This chain links TRBV3-1 with TRBJ2-4; D not resolved. The DNA end is a closer match to TRBJ2-5, so the J assignment may be wrong. This CDR3 has 14 residues. Looked up from germline, CDR1 is LGHDT and CDR2 is YNNKEL (reference sequence). CDR3 loop: CASSQDLAEETQYF. CDR3 in DNA: TGTGCCAGCAGCCAAGATCTGGCGGAAGAGACCCAGTACTTC.

The genes are TRBV11-2 and TRBJ2-1; perhaps TRBD1 as D (6 bases). This CDR3 region has 16 residues. The V gene lost 5 bases and the J gene lost 3 bases, with 17 bases spanning the gap. Germline V gene lookup returns CDR1 SGHAT and CDR2 FQNNGV. Here the CDR3 DNA reads TGTGCCAGCAGCCCCGGGGTGGGGGCGGGCTACAATGAGCAGTTCTTC. Translating gives CASSPGVGAGYNEQFF.

The sample holds a few counts of this clonotype. V gene TRBV27 combines with J gene TRBJ1-6, with 7 bases that match TRBD1. CDR3 length: 16 amino acids. The J segment lost 10 bases and the V segment lost 4 bases, leaving 13 bases of the junction unmatched. From germline, CDR1 is MNHEY and CDR2 SMNVEV (reference sequence). Here the CDR3 DNA reads TGTGCCAGCAGTTCACCCCAGGGGGACTTAGGGTCACCCCTCCACTTT. Translation gives CASSSPQGDLGSPLHF.

This clonotype has more than one count but fewer than ten. The V and J genes are TRBV11-2 and TRBJ1-2; D not certain. The CDR3 runs to 15 residues. Trimming stripped 5 bases from V and 0 bases from J, with 13 bases between. Germline V CDR1 and CDR2: SGHAT, FQNNGV. CDR3 sequence (DNA): TGTGCCAGCAGCCCCGGACGATTAGCTAACTATGGCTACACCTTC. Translated: CASSPGRLANYGYTF.

Worth noting for this clonotype: One base away lies a much larger clone, so this may be a sequencing read error. The chain is built from TRBV20-1 and TRBJ2-3, with 11 nucleotides matching TRBD2. The trim removed 5 bases at V and 2 bases at J, leaving 15 bases unmatched. The CDR3 has 18 residues. Germline CDR1 DFQATT, CDR2 SNEGSKA (reference sequence). CDR3 region: CSAPIRVAGGIYTDTQYF. Written as DNA, the CDR3 is TGCAGTGCTCCCATTAGAGTAGCGGGAGGGATTTACACAGATACGCAGTATTTT.

Turning to this clonotype: A single base separates this from a much larger clone, so it may be a read error. The chain uses TRBV21-1 and TRBJ2-3; TRBD1 reflects the table's D call only, with no check against the DNA. TRBV21-1 is annotated as a pseudogene. The CDR3 covers 15 residues. The CDR3 reads CASSKEVAEQDTQYF. CDR3 bases: TGTGCCAGCAGCAAAGAAGTCGCGGAACAAGATACGCAGTATTTT.

This sequence joins TRBV7-2 and TRBJ2-5; 10 bases are a match to TRBD1. The CDR3 extends over 13 amino acids. Germline CDR1 and CDR2: SGHTA and FQGNSA. J gave up 4 bases and V 11 bases, and 7 bases lay outside the gene matches. CDR3 DNA: TGTGCCGGCTGCCGGGACAGGGGAGAGACCCAGTACTTC. Translated, it gives CAGCRDRGETQYF.

The chain joins TRBV4-3 to TRBJ1-2; 7 bases are shared with TRBD1. Looked up from germline, CDR1 is LGHNA and CDR2 is YSLEER. V lost 1 base and J lost 5; bases outside the gene matches: 10. The CDR3 has 16 residues. CDR3 residues: CASSQVYPGGKYGYTF. CDR3 nucleotide sequence: TGCGCCAGCAGCCAAGTCTATCCAGGGGGAAAGTATGGCTACACCTTC.

Only a few counts were recorded for this clonotype. The chain recombines TRBV15 with TRBJ2-1; no clear D gene. This CDR3 has 14 residues. The V gene lost 0 bases and the J gene lost 10 bases, with 13 bases spanning the gap. Germline V gene lookup returns CDR1 LNHNV and CDR2 YYDKDF (reference sequence). The CDR3 loop reads CATSRDRPSGEQFF. The CDR3 DNA follows: TGTGCCACCAGCAGAGATAGACCGTCTGGGGAGCAGTTCTTC.

Points on this clonotype: The junction departs from germline at one end; a sequencing error may be responsible. The V call is TRBV3-1, the J call TRBJ1-2, with TRBD1 matching 11 bases. The CDR3 totals 14 residues. Germline lookup yields CDR1 LGHDT and CDR2 YNNKEL (reference sequence). This CDR3 reads CASSLGTGGYGNTF. The CDR3 DNA sequence: TGTGCCAGCAGCCTTGGGACAGGGGGGTATGGCAACACCTTC. Variable domain in full (rest from reference TRBV3-1 and TRBJ1-2): DTAVSQTPKYLVTQMGNDKSIKCEQNLGHDTMYWYKQDSKKFLKIMFSYNNKELIINETVPNRFSPKSPDKAHLNLHINSLELGDSAVYFCASSLGTGGYGNTFGSGTRLTVV.

In its sample, this clonotype was seen a few times. V is TRBV25-1 and J is TRBJ2-1; TRBD2 aligns across 10 bases. After removal of 4 bases from V and 6 bases from J, the junction contained 9 bases not matched to a gene. Germline V gene lookup returns CDR1 MGHDK and CDR2 SYGVNS. The CDR3 is made up of 16 amino acids. DNA of the CDR3: TGTGCCAGCAGTGTCGTAGCGGGAGGAAGGGCCAATGAGCAGTTCTTC. It is translated as CASSVVAGGRANEQFF. Based on the CDR3 plus reference TRBV25-1 and TRBJ2-1, the full variable domain is EADIYQTPRYLVIGTGKKITLECSQTMGHDKMYWYQQDPGMELHLIHYSYGVNSTEKGDLSSESTVSRIRTEHFPLTLESARPSHTSQYLCASSVVAGGRANEQFFGPGTRLTVL.

This clonotype was detected ten times or more. The rearrangement joins TRBV6-2 or TRBV6-3 to TRBJ2-7; the match to TRBD2 covers 12 bases. The CDR3 extends over 14 amino acids. Germline lookup yields CDR1 MNHEY and CDR2 SVGEGT. The J segment lost 7 bases and the V segment lost 5 bases, leaving 6 bases of the junction unmatched. In DNA form, the CDR3 reads TGTGCCAGCAGTCGGACTAGCGGGAATCCGGAGCAGTACTTC. Protein product: CASSRTSGNPEQYF.

This clonotype was observed at least ten times. V gene TRBV6-2 or TRBV6-3 combines with J gene TRBJ2-7, with TRBD2 matching over 8 bases. V shed 4 bases and J 2 bases; nucleotides not matched to a gene: 7. Per germline, CDR1 MNHEY and CDR2 SVGEGT. This CDR3 is 15 amino acids long. The CDR3 DNA reads TGTGCCAGCAGTTTACGCGCGGGGGGACCCTACGAGCAGTACTTC. Its protein product is CASSLRAGGPYEQYF.

The gene calls are TRBV27 and TRBJ2-5, with 8 bases lining up with TRBD1. The J call may not be correct, given that the DNA end is closer to TRBJ2-7. Germline CDR1 MNHEY, CDR2 SMNVEV (reference sequence). This CDR3 spans 14 amino acids. CDR3 sequence (DNA): TGTGCCAGCAGGTATGGACAGGGTTCCTACGAGCAGTACTTC. Protein sequence: CASRYGQGSYEQYF.